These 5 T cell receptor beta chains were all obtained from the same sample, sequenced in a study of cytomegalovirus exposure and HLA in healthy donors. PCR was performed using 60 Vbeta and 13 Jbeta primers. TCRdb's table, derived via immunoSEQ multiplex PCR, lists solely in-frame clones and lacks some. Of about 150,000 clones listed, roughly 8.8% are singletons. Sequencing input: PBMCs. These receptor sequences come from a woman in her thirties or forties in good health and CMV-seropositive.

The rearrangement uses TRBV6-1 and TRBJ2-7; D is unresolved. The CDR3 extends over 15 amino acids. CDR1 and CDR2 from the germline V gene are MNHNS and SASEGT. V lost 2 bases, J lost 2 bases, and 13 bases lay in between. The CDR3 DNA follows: TGTGCCAGCAGTGAAACTACCTCCACCACCTACGAGCAGTACTTC. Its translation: CASSETTSTTYEQYF.

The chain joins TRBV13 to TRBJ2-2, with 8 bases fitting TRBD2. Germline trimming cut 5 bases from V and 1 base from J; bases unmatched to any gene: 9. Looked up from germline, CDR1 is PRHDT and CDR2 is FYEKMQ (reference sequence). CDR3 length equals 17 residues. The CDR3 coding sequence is TGTGCCAGCAGCCCGGTCGGGGGGGGATGGAACACCGGGGAGCTGTTTTTT. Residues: CASSPVGGGWNTGELFF.

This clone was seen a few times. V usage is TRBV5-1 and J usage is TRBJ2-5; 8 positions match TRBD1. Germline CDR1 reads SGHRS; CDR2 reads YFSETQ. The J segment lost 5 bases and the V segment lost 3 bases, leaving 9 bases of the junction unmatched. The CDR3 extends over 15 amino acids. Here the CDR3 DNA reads TGCGCCAGCAGCTGGGTGGGGACAGGTCGGGAGACCCAGTACTTC. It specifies CASSWVGTGRETQYF.

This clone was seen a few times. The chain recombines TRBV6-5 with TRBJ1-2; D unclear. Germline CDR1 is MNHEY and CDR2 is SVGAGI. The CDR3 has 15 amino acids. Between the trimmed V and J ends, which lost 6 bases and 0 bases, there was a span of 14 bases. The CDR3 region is CASSLTGDPNYGYTF. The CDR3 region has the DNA TGTGCCAGCAGCCTAACGGGAGATCCTAACTATGGCTACACCTTC.

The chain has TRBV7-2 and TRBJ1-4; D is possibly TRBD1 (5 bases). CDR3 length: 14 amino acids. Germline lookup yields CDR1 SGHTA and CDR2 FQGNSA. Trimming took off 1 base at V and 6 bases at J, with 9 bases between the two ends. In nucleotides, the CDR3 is TGTGCCAGCAGCTTAGGACAGTCCTATGAAAAACTGTTTTTT. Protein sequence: CASSLGQSYEKLFF.